Listed below are T cell receptor beta chains from one sample, sequenced in a study of follicular helper T cells after annual influenza vaccination. Method: immunoSEQ multiplex PCR; TCRdb's copy keeps in-frame clones and lacks some. This sample has 8,500 to 9,000 clones, with 80% to 85% found just once. The sample here was CXCR5+ CD38- circulating T follicular helper cells from blood, taken 7 days after influenza vaccination. These receptors were taken from an adult who received the influenza vaccine. Both conserved end residues are part of each CDR3.

TRBJ1-1,TRBV7-2,CASSPPPPNTEAFF
TRBJ1-5,TRBV6-4,CASSPGGSNQPQHF
TRBJ2-7,TRBV30,CAWTRGGQSYEQYF
TRBJ2-7,TRBV27,CASSLRFGTHSFF
TRBJ1-1,TRBV11-1,CASSSALGGTEAFF
TRBJ2-1,TRBV5-4,CASSQRLAGDYNEQFF
TRBJ2-7,TRBV7-2,CASSLELGGPYEQYF
TRBJ1-3,TRBV6-1,CASTLGQPNTIYF
TRBJ2-2,TRBV6-4,CASSITVTGELFF
TRBJ1-4,TRBV29-1,CSARSGTQKGEKLFF
TRBJ2-5,TRBV30,CAWSQPGGQETQYF
TRBJ1-3,TRBV7-8,CASSPEMAVAGNTIYF
TRBJ1-1,TRBV6-5,CASRIYLANTEAFF
TRBJ1-4,TRBV5-5,CASTRQLGTNEKLFF
TRBJ1-1,TRBV5-5,CASTLDTTNTEAFF
TRBJ2-6,TRBV5-5,CASSLRYGANVLTF
TRBJ2-7,TRBV28,CASSLNRVGEQYF
TRBJ2-3,TRBV11-2,CASSLVEGQATDTQYF
TRBJ2-3,TRBV7-9,CASSQGGSADTQYF
TRBJ2-1,TRBV7-6,CASSLASAGGLNEQFF
TRBJ2-2,TRBV18,CASSPGKDTGELFF
TRBJ1-5,TRBV11-2,CASSSYDNQPQHF
TRBJ2-5,TRBV28,CASSSSGTGGETQYF
TRBJ1-2,TRBV28,CASSFIEGKSGYTF
TRBJ2-5,TRBV6-1,CASSETGAGGKTQYF
TRBJ2-7,TRBV6-5,CASSDRGRAYEQYF
TRBJ1-6,TRBV28,CASSSNDRVNSPLHF
TRBJ1-3,TRBV5-4,CASSQQNSPGNTIYF
TRBJ2-1,TRBV10-3,CAISEPGFSNEQFF
TRBJ1-2,TRBV5-1,CASSLGAGESYTF
TRBJ2-2,TRBV19,CASSIPPSMINTGELFF
TRBJ2-1,TRBV6-1,CASSDGSGGKNEQFF
TRBJ1-1,TRBV14,CASSQALGVSTEAFF
TRBJ2-1,TRBV11-3,CASSTGPYNEQFF
TRBJ1-4,TRBV9,CASSAGATNEKLFF
TRBJ2-7,TRBV28,CATWTSGEYEQYF
TRBJ1-2,TRBV7-8,CASSQGFLGQGNYGYTF
TRBJ2-2,TRBV7-2,CASSSGLAKLFTGELFF
TRBJ1-4,TRBV27,CASSSGLGEKLFF
TRBJ1-1,TRBV19,CASSRPGGAGGTEAFF
TRBJ1-1,TRBV6-6,CASGRTWDTEAFF
TRBJ2-3,TRBV2,CASSKDKVAQYF
TRBJ2-2,TRBV5-1,CASSPGDRVTTGELFF
TRBJ1-6,TRBV7-9,CASSSDLGGSAPLHF
TRBJ2-3,TRBV27,CASSPFSRGRPDTQYF
TRBJ2-7,TRBV7-6,CASSRDNNYEQYF
TRBJ1-1,TRBV2,CASTGWERTEAFF
TRBJ2-1,TRBV5-6,CASSLVTDVKQFF
TRBJ1-2,TRBV28,CASSSEGRGYGYTF
TRBJ2-5,TRBV7-2,CASSLSGGGGIETQYF
TRBJ2-3,TRBV2,CASSVRGTTTDTQYF
TRBJ1-1,TRBV9,CASSWSDNTEAFF
TRBJ2-3,TRBV1,CTSSQDRWQEATDTQYF